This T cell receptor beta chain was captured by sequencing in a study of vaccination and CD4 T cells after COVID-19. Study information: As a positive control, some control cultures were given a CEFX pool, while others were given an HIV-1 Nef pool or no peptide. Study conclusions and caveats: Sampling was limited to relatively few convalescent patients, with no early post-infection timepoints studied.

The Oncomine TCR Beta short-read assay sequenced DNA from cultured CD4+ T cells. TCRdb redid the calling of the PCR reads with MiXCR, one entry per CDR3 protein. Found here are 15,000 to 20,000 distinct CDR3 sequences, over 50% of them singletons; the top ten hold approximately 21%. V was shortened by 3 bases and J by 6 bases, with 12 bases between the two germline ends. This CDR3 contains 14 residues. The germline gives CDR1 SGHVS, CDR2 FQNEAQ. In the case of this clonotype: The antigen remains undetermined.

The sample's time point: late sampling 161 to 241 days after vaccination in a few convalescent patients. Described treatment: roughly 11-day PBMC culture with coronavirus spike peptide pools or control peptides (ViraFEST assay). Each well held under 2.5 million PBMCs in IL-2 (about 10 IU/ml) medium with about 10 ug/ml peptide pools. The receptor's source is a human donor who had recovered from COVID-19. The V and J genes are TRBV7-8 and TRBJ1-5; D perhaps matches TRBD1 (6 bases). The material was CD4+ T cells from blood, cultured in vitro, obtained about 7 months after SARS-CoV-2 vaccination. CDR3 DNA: TGTGCCAGCAGCTTCTTAGGGGGAGGTCAGCCCCAGCATTTT. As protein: CASSFLGGGQPQHF.